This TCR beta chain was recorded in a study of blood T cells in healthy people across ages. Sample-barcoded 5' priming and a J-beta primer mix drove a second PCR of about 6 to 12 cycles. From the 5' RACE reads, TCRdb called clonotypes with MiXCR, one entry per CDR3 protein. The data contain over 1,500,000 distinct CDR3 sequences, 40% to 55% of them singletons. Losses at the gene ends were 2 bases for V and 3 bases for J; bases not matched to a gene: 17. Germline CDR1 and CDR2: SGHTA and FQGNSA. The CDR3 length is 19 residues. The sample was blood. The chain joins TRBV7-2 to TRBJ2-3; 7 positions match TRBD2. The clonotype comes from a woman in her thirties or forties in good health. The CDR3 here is CASSLHLGASGIITDTQYF. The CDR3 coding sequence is TGTGCCAGCAGCTTACATCTTGGAGCTAGCGGAATTATAACAGATACGCAGTATTTT.